The next 8 T cell receptor beta chains were all read from a single sample in a study of tumor-infiltrating lymphocytes in localized non-small cell lung cancer. Data came from immunoSEQ multiplex PCR; TCRdb stores just in-frame clones and leaves some out. The sample shows 9,500 to 15,000 clones, under 90% of them seen only once. Sequenced material: lung tumor tissue. The receptor set was obtained from a human donor with non-small cell lung cancer.

This rearrangement joins TRBV11-2 to TRBJ2-3, with D uncertain. The CDR3 runs to 12 residues. The germline V and J ends were trimmed by 2 bases and 6 bases, with 6 bases remaining between them. From germline, CDR1 is SGHAT and CDR2 FQNNGV. The CDR3 region has the DNA TGTGCCAGCAGCTTATTTCGGGATACGCAGTATTTT. This gives the protein CASSLFRDTQYF.

This sequence joins TRBV6-1 and TRBJ1-2; D possibly corresponds to TRBD1 (5 bases). The V end was cut by 4 bases, the J end by 4 bases, with 16 bases between. The germline V gene encodes CDR1 MNHNS and CDR2 SASEGT. The CDR3 covers 15 residues. The CDR3 sequence: CASSVSDRPIYGYTF. CDR3 DNA sequence: TGTGCCAGCAGTGTAAGCGACAGACCGATCTATGGCTACACCTTC.

V usage is TRBV18 and J usage is TRBJ1-5; D is uncertain. V was pared by 6 bases and J by 1 base, with 7 bases between. Germline V gives CDR1 KGHSH, CDR2 LQKENI. This CDR3 spans 13 amino acids. The CDR3 loop reads CASSSGSNQPQHF. In DNA form, the CDR3 reads TGTGCCAGCTCCTCTGGAAGCAATCAGCCCCAGCATTTT.

This clone was counted a single time. CDR3 sequence (DNA): TGTGCCAGCAGCCACCCAAATTCACCCCTCCACTTT. Its protein is CASSHPNSPLHF. This chain joins TRBV14 and TRBJ1-6, with D uncertain. The CDR3 has 12 residues. V was shortened by 3 bases and J by 7 bases, with 4 bases between the two germline ends. From germline, CDR1 is SGHDN and CDR2 FVKESK. The full variable domain, in which reference TRBV14 and TRBJ1-6 provide the parts outside the CDR3, is EAGVTQFPSHSVIEKGQTVTLRCDPISGHDNLYWYRRVMGKEIKFLLHFVKESKQDESGMPNNRFLAERTGGTYSTLKVQPAELEDSGVYFCASSHPNSPLHFGNGTRLTVT.

This rearrangement joins TRBV5-4 to TRBJ2-4; the D gene is possibly TRBD2 (6 bases). CDR3 length: 14 amino acids. Trimming stripped 4 bases from V and 9 bases from J, with 17 bases between. Germline values: CDR1 SGHNT, CDR2 YYREEE (reference sequence). CDR3 in DNA: TGTGCCAGCAGCAGCCCGGGAGCCTCAGGCATTCAGTACTTC. Amino acid sequence: CASSSPGASGIQYF.

This chain joins TRBV18 and TRBJ2-7; 10 bases align to TRBD1. V lost 5 bases, J lost 3 bases, and 7 bases stayed unmatched. The CDR3 has 15 residues. Germline CDR1 is KGHSH and CDR2 is LQKENI. CDR3 bases: TGTGCCAGCTCATCGACAGGGGGCGGACACTACGAGCAGTACTTC. It translates to CASSSTGGGHYEQYF. The entire variable domain, with the rest obtained from reference TRBV18 and TRBJ2-7, is as follows: NAGVMQNPRHLVRRRGQEARLRCSPMKGHSHVYWYRQLPEEGLKFMVYLQKENIIDESGMPKERFSAEFPKEGPSILRIQQVVRGDSAAYFCASSSTGGGHYEQYFGPGTRLTVT.

The chain combines TRBV15 with TRBJ2-2, with a possible D match to TRBD1 (6 bases). Germline CDR1 and CDR2: LNHNV and YYDKDF (reference sequence). CDR3 size: 14 residues. Between the trimmed V and J ends, which lost 6 bases and 3 bases, there was a span of 11 bases. CDR3 bases: TGTGCCACCAGTAGGGGGTTTGACACCGGGGAGCTGTTTTTT. Translation: CATSRGFDTGELFF.

The rearrangement uses TRBV9 and TRBJ2-2, with a weak D call TRBD1 (6 bases). Germline V gives CDR1 SGDLS, CDR2 YYNGEE. The CDR3 sequence is 15 residues long. Trimming cost V 0 bases and J 4 bases, with 10 bases left between them. CDR3 nucleotide sequence: TGTGCCAGCAGCGTAGTAGGGACACCCACCGGGGAGCTGTTTTTT. Protein product: CASSVVGTPTGELFF.